The 27 T cell receptor beta chains in this list originate from one sample, sequenced in a study of blood T cell repertoires in COVID-19. The assay was immunoSEQ multiplex PCR, and TCRdb's table has in-frame clones only and misses some. Among hundreds of thousands of clones listed, around 90% were seen once. Specimen: PBMCs or T cells enriched from blood (not recorded which). The receptors were sampled from a man aged 25-45 years who had recovered from COVID-19.

The rearrangement links TRBV28 to TRBJ2-7; D is uncertain. The CDR3 runs 11 residues. The V end lost 4 bases, the J end lost 6 bases, and 7 bases lay between the germline ends. Germline V gene sequence: CDR1 MDHEN, CDR2 SYDVKM. The CDR3 is CASSSPVEQYF. The DNA of the CDR3 is TGTGCCAGCAGTTCCCCGGTCGAGCAGTACTTC.

This chain uses TRBV7-9 with TRBJ2-1; the match to TRBD1 covers 10 bases. V lost 5 bases to trimming and J lost 7 bases; unmatched junction nucleotides: 5. CDR1 and CDR2 from the germline V gene are SEHNR and FQNEAQ (reference sequence). CDR3 size: 14 residues. The CDR3 sequence is CASSPRQGANEQFF. The CDR3 DNA is TGTGCCAGCAGCCCCCGACAGGGGGCGAATGAGCAGTTCTTC.

This chain uses TRBV6-5 with TRBJ1-5, with a tentative D call TRBD1 (6 bases). V was shortened by 7 bases and J by 0 bases, with 13 bases between the two germline ends. This CDR3 region has 15 residues. CDR1 and CDR2 (germline): MNHEY, SVGAGI. CDR3 DNA: TGTGCCAGCACCATACAGGGTATTAGCAATCAGCCCCAGCATTTT. It encodes CASTIQGISNQPQHF.

The rearrangement joins TRBV24-1 to TRBJ2-1, with a tentative D call TRBD1 (6 bases). CDR3 length: 15 residues. CDR1 and CDR2 from the germline V gene are KGHDR and SFDVKD. V dropped 0 bases and J dropped 8 bases, with 13 bases sitting between them. The CDR3 sequence: CATSDLEGHADEQFF. The CDR3 DNA reads TGTGCCACCAGTGATTTGGAGGGACATGCTGATGAGCAGTTCTTC.

With respect to this clone: Other DNA sequences in this specimen translate into the identical CDR3. This rearrangement joins TRBV6-5 to TRBJ1-5; D gene ambiguous. The CDR3 runs to 13 residues. From germline, CDR1 is MNHEY and CDR2 SVGAGI. The germline V and J ends were trimmed by 4 bases and 4 bases, with 8 bases remaining between them. CDR3 DNA sequence: TGTGCCAGCAGTTCCAGCGTAAATCAGCCCCAGCATTTT. This gives the protein CASSSSVNQPQHF.

V is TRBV6-5 and J is TRBJ1-2, with TRBD1 matching over 12 bases. The J segment lost 7 bases and the V segment lost 6 bases, leaving 9 bases of the junction unmatched. The CDR3 spans 15 residues. Looked up from germline, CDR1 is MNHEY and CDR2 is SVGAGI. CDR3 protein: CASRDTGQGASGYTF. The DNA for the CDR3 is TGTGCCAGCAGGGATACGGGACAGGGGGCGAGTGGCTACACCTTC.

The V call is TRBV28, the J call TRBJ2-3; TRBD2 matches at 11 bases. Unmatched junction bases numbered 4, after V lost 5 bases and J lost 0 bases. The CDR3 has 16 amino acids. The germline V gene encodes CDR1 MDHEN and CDR2 SYDVKM. Here the CDR3 reads CASSAPSGGSTDTQYF. The CDR3 bases are TGTGCCAGCAGTGCTCCTAGCGGGGGGAGCACAGATACGCAGTATTTT.

The chain employs TRBV4-1 and TRBJ1-1; D unclear. This CDR3 spans 12 amino acids. CDR1 MGHRA and CDR2 YSYEKL come from the germline V gene. V dropped 0 bases and J dropped 5 bases, with 4 bases sitting between them. In DNA form, the CDR3 reads TGCGCCAGCAGCCAAGATATGACTGAAGCTTTCTTT. Its translation: CASSQDMTEAFF.

The chain couples TRBV29-1 to TRBJ1-1; D unresolved. The ends were cut back, 5 bases at V and 1 base at J, with 11 bases in the middle. The germline V gene encodes CDR1 SQVTM and CDR2 ANQGSEA. The length of the CDR3 is 13 residues. The CDR3 DNA is TGCAGCGTTACTCCAGCGACGAACACTGAAGCTTTCTTT. It translates to CSVTPATNTEAFF.

The CDR3 coding sequence is TGCGCCAGCAGCCAAGATTACCCGGGGAACAGGGGAAGTGGGGAGACCCAGTACTTC. Translating it yields CASSQDYPGNRGSGETQYF. The chain is built from TRBV4-3 and TRBJ2-5; 7 nucleotides agree with TRBD1. Germline-derived CDR1 and CDR2 are LGHNA and YSLEER. This CDR3 contains 19 residues. V lost 0 bases and J lost 5; bases outside the gene matches: 18.

This sequence joins TRBV7-9 and TRBJ1-2; a possible D gene is TRBD1 (5 bases). This CDR3 comprises 14 residues. Trimming removed 5 bases from V and 2 bases from J, with 12 bases in between. Germline CDR1 is SEHNR and CDR2 is FQNEAQ (reference sequence). In DNA, the CDR3 is TGTGCCAGCAGCCTCTTACAGGCAAACTATGGCTACACCTTC. Protein product: CASSLLQANYGYTF.

This clone was seen just once. The genes are TRBV6-5 and TRBJ2-3; TRBD2 agrees at 11 bases. V dropped 6 bases and J dropped 4; count of bases not matched to a gene: 6. Germline lookup yields CDR1 MNHEY and CDR2 SVGAGI. CDR3 length equals 15 residues. The CDR3: CASSSTSGSADTQYF. In DNA, the CDR3 is TGTGCCAGCAGCTCCACTAGCGGGAGCGCAGATACGCAGTATTTT.

The V and J genes are TRBV6-2 or TRBV6-3 and TRBJ2-1; 7 positions agree with TRBD2. V lost 2 bases and J lost 7; bases outside the gene matches: 11. Per the germline V gene, CDR1 is MNHEY and CDR2 is SVGEGT. The CDR3 totals 16 residues. The CDR3 nucleotides are TGTGCCAGCAGTTACGGGTTCGCGGGAGCAGAGAATGAGCAGTTCTTC. Translating gives CASSYGFAGAENEQFF.

The chain carries TRBV28 and TRBJ1-4; D is ambiguous. The CDR3 consists of 15 residues. Trimming removed 2 bases at V and 0 bases at J, with 7 bases between. Germline loops: CDR1 MDHEN, CDR2 SYDVKM. CDR3 residues: CASSLSGTTNEKLFF. DNA for the CDR3: TGTGCCAGCAGTTTAAGCGGGACAACTAATGAAAAACTGTTTTTT.

The rearrangement joins TRBV4-1 to TRBJ2-7; 7 nucleotides agree with TRBD2. V shed 1 base and J 3 bases; nucleotides not matched to a gene: 6. The CDR3 is made up of 15 amino acids. Germline assignment: CDR1 MGHRA and CDR2 YSYEKL. CDR3 nucleotides: TGCGCCAGCAGCCAAGGTGGGGGGGTGGGCTACGAGCAGTACTTC. As protein: CASSQGGGVGYEQYF.

The rearrangement joins TRBV6-5 to TRBJ2-7, with 10 bases identical to TRBD1. Germline CDR1 MNHEY, CDR2 SVGAGI. The CDR3 covers 12 residues. The V and J ends lost 6 bases and 4 bases, in that order; junction bases with no gene match: 0. The CDR3 sequence: CASRDRGYEQYF. CDR3 sequence (DNA): TGTGCCAGCAGGGACAGGGGGTACGAGCAGTACTTC.

This clone has just a few counts. The CDR3 loop is CASRDSRNYNEQFF. The DNA of the CDR3 is TGTGCCAGCAGGGACTCACGGAACTACAATGAGCAGTTCTTC. The gene calls are TRBV6-5 and TRBJ2-1, with D possibly matching TRBD2 (5 bases). The CDR3 is 14 residues long. Germline lookup yields CDR1 MNHEY and CDR2 SVGAGI. Trimming pared 6 bases from V and 3 bases from J, leaving 12 bases between.

The chain joins TRBV6-2 or TRBV6-3 to TRBJ2-4; TRBD2 agrees at 8 bases. J was trimmed by 0 bases and V by 5 bases; bases with no gene match: 6. Germline assignment: CDR1 MNHEY and CDR2 SVGEGT. This CDR3 region has 16 residues. CDR3 sequence reads: CASSGSGRLAKNIQYF. Written as DNA, the CDR3 is TGTGCCAGCAGTGGCAGCGGGAGACTAGCCAAAAACATTCAGTACTTC.

The V and J genes are TRBV7-9 and TRBJ2-3; no definite D call. This CDR3 has 16 residues. The V gene's germline CDR1 is SEHNR and CDR2 FQNEAQ (reference sequence). The V end was cut by 4 bases, the J end by 1 base, with 15 bases between. CDR3: CASSSLNPTGTDTQYF. Here the CDR3 DNA reads TGTGCCAGCAGCTCATTGAACCCAACAGGCACAGATACGCAGTATTTT.

The chain employs TRBV6-2 or TRBV6-3 and TRBJ1-2; D perhaps matches TRBD1 (6 bases). The germline CDR1 and CDR2 sequences are MNHEY and SVGEGT. The CDR3 has 15 amino acids. Trimming left V 0 bases short and J 7 bases short, with 15 bases between. The CDR3 here is CASSYSPGVSGGYTF. CDR3 nucleotides: TGTGCCAGCAGTTACTCTCCAGGGGTCAGCGGTGGCTACACCTTC.

This clone was found once. This chain joins TRBV6-4 and TRBJ2-3; D possibly corresponds to TRBD2 (6 bases). V lost 0 bases to trimming and J lost 6 bases, with 13 bases between them. The CDR3 totals 15 residues. Per the germline V gene, CDR1 is MRHNA and CDR2 is SNTAGT. CDR3 in amino acids: CASSDSIGGADTQYF. DNA for the CDR3: TGTGCCAGCAGTGACTCGATTGGCGGGGCCGATACGCAGTATTTT.

V usage is TRBV28 and J usage is TRBJ1-4, with a weak D call TRBD1 (6 bases). Trimming removed 2 bases at V and 0 bases at J, with 16 bases between. The CDR3 contains 18 residues. Looked up from germline, CDR1 is MDHEN and CDR2 is SYDVKM. CDR3 loop: CASSLMTGEETTNEKLFF. The CDR3 nucleotides read TGTGCCAGCAGTTTAATGACAGGAGAAGAGACAACTAATGAAAAACTGTTTTTT.

The V call is TRBV7-9, the J call TRBJ2-7, with 9 bases fitting TRBD1. The CDR3 runs to 14 residues. The germline V gene encodes CDR1 SEHNR and CDR2 FQNEAQ (reference sequence). The ends lost 1 base at V and 7 bases at J; junction bases unmatched: 5. For the CDR3, the DNA is TGTGCCAGCAGCTTAGGTACAGGGGGCAAGGAGCAGTACTTC. This sequence encodes CASSLGTGGKEQYF.

The chain is built from TRBV4-3 and TRBJ2-1, with 11 nucleotides matching TRBD2. Germline V lookup: CDR1 LGHNA, CDR2 YSLEER. The J segment lost 9 bases and the V segment lost 4 bases, leaving 5 bases of the junction unmatched. The CDR3 has 14 amino acids. The CDR3 here is CASSRIAGGVEQFF. In DNA, the CDR3 is TGCGCCAGCAGCCGGATAGCGGGAGGGGTTGAGCAGTTCTTC.

This chain links TRBV19 with TRBJ1-3; D gene ambiguous. Germline V CDR1 and CDR2: LNHDA, SQIVND (reference sequence). The CDR3 runs to 14 residues. V was trimmed by 2 bases and J by 3 bases, leaving 8 bases between them. The CDR3: CASSISPIGNTIYF. The CDR3 nucleotides read TGTGCCAGTAGTATATCACCTATTGGAAACACCATATATTTT.

Concerning this clone: Other DNA sequences in the same sample also yield this CDR3. The chain has TRBV3-1 (or the pseudogene TRBV3-2) and TRBJ2-5; 11 bases fit TRBD1. Germline assignment: CDR1 LGHDT and CDR2 YNNKEL (reference sequence). The CDR3 is 15 amino acids. V was clipped by 3 bases and J by 2 bases; unmatched bases: 2. The DNA of the CDR3 is TGTGCCAGCAGCCAGGGACAGGGGGGACAAGAGACCCAGTACTTC. Protein: CASSQGQGGQETQYF.

The rearrangement links TRBV7-7 to TRBJ2-3; D possibly corresponds to TRBD1 (5 bases). Germline loops: CDR1 SSHAT, CDR2 FNYEAQ (reference sequence). This CDR3 comprises 14 residues. The germline V and J ends were trimmed by 0 bases and 4 bases, with 8 bases remaining between them. The CDR3 protein is CASSLAAGSDTQYF. The CDR3 DNA reads TGTGCCAGCAGCTTAGCCGCAGGGTCAGATACGCAGTATTTT. Together with reference TRBV7-7 and TRBJ2-3, the CDR3 gives the full variable domain: GAGVSQSPRYKVTKRGQDVTLRCDPISSHATLYWYQQALGQGPEFLTYFNYEAQPDKSGLPSDRFSAERPEGSISTLTIQRTEQRDSAMYRCASSLAAGSDTQYFGPGTRLTVL.